This TCR beta chain was profiled in a study of technical replicates of blood from several donors. This CDR3 contains 14 residues. Germline V gene sequence: CDR1 KGHSH, CDR2 LQKENI. The V and J ends lost 6 bases and 4 bases, in that order; junction bases with no gene match: 4. TCRdb's copy holds only in-frame clones and misses some; the assay was immunoSEQ multiplex PCR. The sample carries about 44,000 clones, 96% recorded once. The source is a human donor in good health. The V gene is TRBV18, the J gene TRBJ2-1, with 9 positions matching TRBD2. Sequenced: T cells isolated from PBMCs. The CDR3 sequence: CASSVAGAYNEQFF. CDR3 coding DNA: TGTGCCAGCTCGGTAGCGGGAGCTTACAATGAGCAGTTCTTC.